Given below is one T cell receptor beta chain in context. Germline V gives CDR1 LNHNV, CDR2 YYDKDF (reference sequence). V was shortened by 0 bases and J by 1 base, with 13 bases between the two germline ends. This CDR3 is 17 amino acids long. This specimen comes from a study of beta chain features in type 1 diabetes. The sequenced template was cDNA made from the entire isolated RNA. The repertoire was sequenced with immunoSEQ multiplex PCR; TCRdb's copy has only in-frame clones and lacks some. The repertoire consists of around 500,000 clones, with approximately 10% occurring once and the leading ten covering about 0.042%.

The sample consisted of naive CD4+ T cells from blood. The TCR originated in a woman younger than 35 in good health. The genes are TRBV15 and TRBJ1-3; a possible D gene is TRBD1 (6 bases). The CDR3 region is CATSRDGSTGSGNTIYF. CDR3 nucleotide sequence: TGTGCCACCAGCAGAGATGGGTCGACAGGATCTGGAAACACCATATATTTT. Full variable domain (remainder filled in from reference TRBV15 and TRBJ1-3): DAMVIQNPRYQVTQFGKPVTLSCSQTLNHNVMYWYQQKSSQAPKLLFHYYDKDFNNEADTPDNFQSRRPNTSFCFLDIRSPGLGDTAMYLCATSRDGSTGSGNTIYFGEGSWLTVV.